The 26 T cell receptor beta chains presented below share a single source sample, sequenced in a study of Ad26.COV2.S vaccination and SARS-CoV-2 variants. Here immunoSEQ multiplex PCR was the method, and the copy in TCRdb shows in-frame clones only, minus some. The sample consists of around 400,000 clones, roughly four fifths of them appearing once. Treatment defined: 15 to 20 received Ad26.COV2.S at low or high dose, single or two shots; 5 received placebo; per-sample allocation not given. Following the first vaccine or placebo injection, samples were taken on day 63. This material consisted of peripheral blood, taken in a trial of Ad26.COV2.S vaccine versus placebo. The receptors derive from a person aged 18 to 59 who received the Ad26.COV2.S COVID-19 vaccine or a placebo.

The sample holds a few counts of this clone. CDR3 sequence (DNA): TGTGCCAGCAGCTTAGTACGGATTAATTCACCCCTCCACTTT. This translates into CASSLVRINSPLHF. V gene TRBV7-2 combines with J gene TRBJ1-6; D is uncertain. V lost 1 base and J lost 6, with 7 bases in between. CDR1 is SGHTA, CDR2 FQGNSA, per germline. The CDR3 has 14 amino acids. The whole variable domain, remainder taken from reference TRBV7-2 and TRBJ1-6, is GAGVSQSPSNKVTEKGKDVELRCDPISGHTALYWYRQSLGQGLEFLIYFQGNSAPDKSGLPSDRFSAERTGGSVSTLTIQRTQQEDSAVYLCASSLVRINSPLHFGNGTRLTVT.

In DNA, the CDR3 is TGTGCCAGCAGCCTAGCGGGGGGCCAAAACATTCAGTACTTC. It encodes CASSLAGGQNIQYF. The rearrangement uses TRBV3-1 (or the pseudogene TRBV3-2) and TRBJ2-4; 10 positions agree with TRBD2. V shed 4 bases and J 5 bases; nucleotides not matched to a gene: 2. The germline gives CDR1 LGHDT, CDR2 YNNKEL (reference sequence). This CDR3 is built from 14 residues.

The CDR3: CASNLAGEGAQYF. In DNA, the CDR3 is TGTGCCAGCAATCTAGCGGGAGAGGGGGCGCAGTATTTT. The chain carries TRBV12-3 or TRBV12-4 and TRBJ2-3; 10 bases match TRBD2. This CDR3 contains 13 residues. V was pared by 7 bases and J by 10 bases, with 8 bases of the junction left unmatched.

The chain has TRBV4-1 and TRBJ2-1; 7 positions agree with TRBD2. The V and J ends lost 4 bases and 6 bases, in that order; junction bases with no gene match: 3. Germline values: CDR1 MGHRA, CDR2 YSYEKL. This CDR3 is 13 amino acids long. In DNA form, the CDR3 reads TGCGCCAGCAGCCCAAGGGAGGGCAATGAGCAGTTCTTC. Protein sequence: CASSPREGNEQFF.

The chain employs TRBV19 and TRBJ1-5, with TRBD1 as a possible D gene (5 bases). The V and J ends lost 3 bases and 4 bases respectively, with 7 bases between them. The germline V gene has CDR1 LNHDA and CDR2 SQIVND (reference sequence). The CDR3 totals 13 residues. The CDR3 DNA sequence: TGTGCCAGTAGTATGGGGGGAAATCAGCCCCAGCATTTT. Residues: CASSMGGNQPQHF.

The chain employs TRBV4-1 and TRBJ1-1; unclear D gene. The CDR3 runs to 15 residues. The germline V and J ends were trimmed by 0 bases and 5 bases, with 13 bases remaining between them. Germline values: CDR1 MGHRA, CDR2 YSYEKL. This CDR3 is CASSQETLALTEAFF. CDR3 nucleotide sequence: TGCGCCAGCAGCCAAGAAACTTTGGCACTTACTGAAGCTTTCTTT.

The V call is TRBV6-5, the J call TRBJ2-3, with 9 bases identical to TRBD2. V shed 3 bases and J 3 bases; nucleotides not matched to a gene: 1. Germline V CDR1 and CDR2: MNHEY, SVGAGI. There are 14 residues in the CDR3. The CDR3: CASSYSGRTDTQYF. In DNA, the CDR3 is TGTGCCAGCAGTTATAGCGGGAGAACAGATACGCAGTATTTT.

This chain joins TRBV5-6 and TRBJ1-2; 8 bases map to TRBD1. Trimming took 2 bases from V and 4 from J; bases not matched to a gene: 1. CDR1 and CDR2 (germline): SGHDT, YYEEEE. The CDR3 has 13 amino acids. CDR3 amino acids: CASSFTGGYGYTF. DNA for the CDR3: TGTGCCAGCAGCTTTACAGGGGGCTATGGCTACACCTTC. Full variable domain (rest looked up from reference TRBV5-6 and TRBJ1-2): DAGVTQSPTHLIKTRGQQVTLRCSPKSGHDTVSWYQQALGQGPQFIFQYYEEEERQRGNFPDRFSGHQFPNYSSELNVNALLLGDSALYLCASSFTGGYGYTFGSGTRLTVV.

This rearrangement joins TRBV30 to TRBJ1-1, with D perhaps matching TRBD1 (6 bases). Between the trimmed V and J ends, which lost 2 bases and 0 bases, there was a span of 25 bases. CDR3 size: 19 residues. Germline V gives CDR1 GTSNPN, CDR2 SVGIG (reference sequence). Here the CDR3 reads CAWSKGGPRAPLMNTEAFF. The CDR3 region has the DNA TGTGCCTGGAGTAAAGGGGGTCCAAGGGCCCCCCTCATGAACACTGAAGCTTTCTTT.

V and J are TRBV7-9 and TRBJ1-2; 8 nucleotides agree with TRBD1. The V segment lost 5 bases and the J segment 4 bases; nucleotides outside the gene matches: 12. Germline CDR1 is SEHNR and CDR2 is FQNEAQ (reference sequence). This CDR3 spans 16 amino acids. In nucleotides, the CDR3 is TGTGCCAGCAGCCGATTGAGGGGACAGGATTTCTATGGCTACACCTTC. Amino acid sequence: CASSRLRGQDFYGYTF.

The gene calls are TRBV12-3 or TRBV12-4 and TRBJ1-2; the match to TRBD1 covers 7 bases. There are 13 residues in the CDR3. Trimming removed 6 bases from V and 3 bases from J; junction bases left unmatched: 4. Written as DNA, the CDR3 is TGTGCCAGCAGCAAAGGACAGGACTATGGCTACACCTTC. Amino acid sequence: CASSKGQDYGYTF.

This chain joins TRBV2 and TRBJ1-4; 9 nucleotides agree with TRBD1. The V segment lost 6 bases and the J segment 3 bases; nucleotides outside the gene matches: 5. The germline V gene has CDR1 SNHLY and CDR2 FYNNEI. This CDR3 is 15 amino acids long. The CDR3 loop reads CASRPGQGPNEKLFF. Written as DNA, the CDR3 is TGTGCCAGCAGACCGGGACAGGGTCCTAATGAAAAACTGTTTTTT.

The chain recombines TRBV7-9 with TRBJ1-5; 10 bases fit TRBD1. The CDR3 extends over 15 amino acids. V was clipped by 5 bases and J by 5 bases; unmatched bases: 6. Germline loops: CDR1 SEHNR, CDR2 FQNEAQ (reference sequence). CDR3 bases: TGTGCCAGCAGCGGGACAGGGGACCTCCATCAGCCCCAGCATTTT. This codes for CASSGTGDLHQPQHF. Supplemented by reference TRBV7-9 and TRBJ1-5, the full variable domain reads DTGVSQNPRHKITKRGQNVTFRCDPISEHNRLYWYRQTLGQGPEFLTYFQNEAQLEKSRLLSDRFSAERPKGSFSTLEIQRTEQGDSAMYLCASSGTGDLHQPQHFGDGTRLSIL.

The chain combines TRBV9 with TRBJ2-1; 10 nucleotides line up with TRBD2. J was trimmed by 12 bases and V by 0 bases; bases with no gene match: 9. The CDR3 runs 15 residues. CDR1 and CDR2 from the germline V gene are SGDLS and YYNGEE. In DNA, the CDR3 is TGTGCCAGCAGCGTAGACCTAGCGGGGGCCAAAAGGCAGTTCTTC. It codes for CASSVDLAGAKRQFF.

This sequence joins TRBV7-6 and TRBJ2-6; D is undetermined. The CDR3 is 16 amino acids. Germline CDR1 SGHVS, CDR2 FNYEAQ. The germline V and J ends were trimmed by 4 bases and 0 bases, with 10 bases remaining between them. The CDR3 DNA sequence: TGTGCCAGCAGCTATTCACCGAGCTCTGGGGCCAACGTCCTGACTTTC. Encoded protein: CASSYSPSSGANVLTF. Complete variable domain (other parts from reference TRBV7-6 and TRBJ2-6): GAGVSQSPRYKVTKRGQDVALRCDPISGHVSLYWYRQALGQGPEFLTYFNYEAQQDKSGLPNDRFSAERPEGSISTLTIQRTEQRDSAMYRCASSYSPSSGANVLTFGAGSRLTVL.

V is TRBV5-8 and J is TRBJ1-5; weak D call: TRBD1 (6 bases). The CDR3 is 14 residues long. V lost 2 bases and J lost 3, with 9 bases in between. Germline V gene data show CDR1 as SGHTS and CDR2 as YDEGEE. DNA of the CDR3: TGTGCCAGCAGCTTACGACAGGTCAATCAGCCCCAGCATTTT. Its protein product is CASSLRQVNQPQHF.

As DNA, the CDR3 is TGTGCCAGTAGTCCCCGACCTAGCGGGGGGTTAGCCAAAAACATTCAGTACTTC. Amino acids: CASSPRPSGGLAKNIQYF. The chain is built from TRBV19 and TRBJ2-4, with 11 bases that match TRBD2. The CDR3 is made up of 18 amino acids. CDR1 is LNHDA and CDR2 is SQIVND in the germline V gene (reference sequence). V shed 5 bases, J shed 0 bases, and the junction held 9 bases outside the gene matches.

The table lists this clone with a count of one. The CDR3 coding sequence is TGTGCCAGCAGCCAGGGACAGACGCTAAATTCACCCCTCCACTTT. Translated, it gives CASSQGQTLNSPLHF. V usage is TRBV11-2 and J usage is TRBJ1-6; 7 bases line up with TRBD1. The junction had 8 bases not matched to a gene; V was cut back by 5 bases and J by 7 bases. Germline V lookup: CDR1 SGHAT, CDR2 FQNNGV. This CDR3 comprises 15 residues. Drawing the rest from reference TRBV11-2 and TRBJ1-6, the complete variable domain is EAGVAQSPRYKIIEKRQSVAFWCNPISGHATLYWYQQILGQGPKLLIQFQNNGVVDDSQLPKDRFSAERLKGVDSTLKIQPAKLEDSAVYLCASSQGQTLNSPLHFGNGTRLTVT.

This chain joins TRBV12-5 and TRBJ1-6; the D is unclear. From germline, CDR1 is LGHNT and CDR2 FRNRAP. The CDR3 contains 15 residues. V lost 6 bases to trimming and J lost 0 bases, with 9 bases between them. CDR3 amino acids: CASGLGSSYNSPLHF. CDR3 in DNA: TGTGCTAGTGGGCTGGGGAGCTCCTATAATTCACCCCTCCACTTT.

The chain combines TRBV7-9 with TRBJ2-7, with D perhaps being TRBD1 or TRBD2 (5 bases each). Per germline, CDR1 SEHNR and CDR2 FQNEAQ (reference sequence). This CDR3 has 15 amino acids. V gave up 1 base and J gave up 6 bases, with 16 bases separating them. The CDR3: CASSLGGASFSEQYF. DNA of the CDR3: TGTGCCAGCAGCTTAGGGGGCGCTAGCTTCAGCGAGCAGTACTTC. Full variable domain (outside the CDR3, taken from reference TRBV7-9 and TRBJ2-7): DTGVSQNPRHKITKRGQNVTFRCDPISEHNRLYWYRQTLGQGPEFLTYFQNEAQLEKSRLLSDRFSAERPKGSFSTLEIQRTEQGDSAMYLCASSLGGASFSEQYFGPGTRLTVT.

J is TRBJ2-3 and V is TRBV7-2, with D uncertain. This CDR3 comprises 15 residues. V lost 1 base and J 0 bases, leaving 8 bases between the germline ends. Germline loops: CDR1 SGHTA, CDR2 FQGNSA. Here the CDR3 reads CASSLDFYSTDTQYF. CDR3 DNA sequence: TGTGCCAGCAGCTTAGACTTCTACAGCACAGATACGCAGTATTTT.

This clone was recorded once. The rearrangement links TRBV9 to TRBJ2-2; D is ambiguous. Germline V gene lookup returns CDR1 SGDLS and CDR2 YYNGEE. Trimming removed 0 bases at V and 4 bases at J, with 13 bases between. The CDR3 loop spans 16 amino acids. The CDR3: CASSVAATSRTGELFF. The CDR3 DNA follows: TGTGCCAGCAGCGTAGCGGCGACATCCCGCACCGGGGAGCTGTTTTTT.

As regards this clone: One junction end disagrees with the germline gene, perhaps due to a read error. This chain uses TRBV13 with TRBJ2-5, with TRBD2 matching over 7 bases. CDR1 and CDR2 from the germline V gene are PRHDT and FYEKMQ (reference sequence). The CDR3 length is 13 residues. The CDR3 region is CASSLGTGGDQYF. The CDR3 bases are TGTGCCAGCAGCCTAGGGACTGGGGGGGACCAGTACTTC. Complete variable domain (other parts from reference TRBV13 and TRBJ2-5): AAGVIQSPRHLIKEKRETATLKCYPIPRHDTVYWYQQGPGQDPQFLISFYEKMQSDKGSIPDRFSAQQFSDYHSELNMSSLELGDSALYFCASSLGTGGDQYFGPGTRLLVL.

Note on this clone: The final CDR3 position lacks the conserved phenylalanine or tryptophan, pointing to a likely read error. No DNA is shown, since the ends of the CDR3 on it are uncertain; the CDR3 is the one TCRdb lists. The genes are TRBV2 and TRBJ1-2. CDR1 SNHLY and CDR2 FYNNEI come from the germline V gene. The CDR3 contains 10 residues when both ends are counted. The CDR3 region is CASSDGAGSL.

J is TRBJ1-1 and V is TRBV18, with 7 bases aligning to TRBD1. This CDR3 has 14 amino acids. Germline V CDR1 and CDR2: KGHSH, LQKENI. The trim removed 5 bases at V and 1 base at J, leaving 4 bases unmatched. This CDR3 is CASSTYRGNTEAFF. The CDR3 DNA is TGTGCCAGCTCAACCTACAGGGGGAACACTGAAGCTTTCTTT.

V and J are TRBV6-5 and TRBJ1-2; D remains unclear. This CDR3 spans 13 amino acids. Germline V CDR1 and CDR2: MNHEY, SVGAGI. Trimming pared 5 bases from V and 1 base from J, leaving 8 bases between. The chain's CDR3 is CASSLGFNYGYTF. The CDR3 DNA sequence: TGTGCCAGCAGTCTGGGCTTTAACTATGGCTACACCTTC.